One TCR beta chain is described in this entry. The data are from a study of identical twins. TCRdb re-called the 5' RACE reads through MiXCR, storing one row per CDR3 protein. This repertoire shows fewer than 650,000 distinct CDR3 sequences, approximately 9.6% found once; its top ten account for roughly 3%. The sample was also linked to a second study, of yellow fever vaccine responses in identical twins.

The sequence derives from a woman between 18 and 29 years old in good health. Sequenced input: PBMCs.

The CDR3: CASSLSNPSTDTQYF. The CDR3 nucleotides are TGTGCCAGCAGCTTATCCAACCCGTCCACAGATACGCAGTATTTT. V usage is TRBV7-9 and J usage is TRBJ2-3; D gene unclear. The germline V gene encodes CDR1 SEHNR and CDR2 FQNEAQ (reference sequence). V lost 2 bases and J 2 bases, leaving 11 bases between the germline ends. The CDR3 is made up of 15 amino acids.